The source of this T cell receptor (beta chain) is a study of T cells in Graves' hyperthyroidism and ophthalmopathy. Overall study findings and caveats: Blood also contained most expanded thyroid clonotypes above 0.001.

The investigators amplified TCR beta CDR3 regions from RNA transcripts. A set of HTBI primers served as the primers for a first-round RT-PCR of the TCR CDR3. Using its own MiXCR run on the multiplex PCR reads, TCRdb lists one record per CDR3 protein. Among 500,000 to 700,000 distinct CDR3 sequences listed, 15% to 20% were seen once. A few counts support this clonotype. Its specificity is unknown. Germline CDR1 is KGHSH and CDR2 is LQKENI. V dropped 3 bases and J dropped 3 bases, with 9 bases sitting between them. This CDR3 contains 14 residues. The chain couples TRBV18 to TRBJ2-4; D is uncertain. What was sequenced was blood. This sequence was found in a woman younger than 35 with Graves' hyperthyroidism. The CDR3 here is CASSPELSKNIQYF. In DNA form, the CDR3 reads TGTGCCAGCTCACCGGAACTCAGCAAAAACATTCAGTACTTC.